This TCR beta chain was captured in a study of OX40 agonist ivuxolimab in advanced cancers. Regarding the study as a whole: CD8+ T cells were the subset that, on average, had more expanded clones than CD4+.

In the case of this clone: What it binds is not known.

Profiling relied on immunoSEQ multiplex PCR, and the TCRdb table lists in-frame clones only, not all of them. The sample has 60,000 to 70,000 clones, about 86% seen once; the top ten hold around 0.6%. The germline V and J ends were trimmed by 2 bases and 2 bases, with 3 bases remaining between them. Germline V gives CDR1 SEHNR, CDR2 FQNEAQ (reference sequence). This CDR3 region has 13 residues. This receptor was identified in an adult with an advanced solid tumor such as melanoma, head and neck, liver or kidney cancer. The sequences come from CD4+ or CD8+ T cells sorted from blood, collected in a trial of the OX40 agonist ivuxolimab. The rearrangement uses TRBV7-9 and TRBJ2-2; no definite D call. CDR3 bases: TGTGCCAGCAGCTTAAAAAACACCGGGGAGCTGTTTTTT. Translating it yields CASSLKNTGELFF.